These 9 T cell receptor beta chains originate from one sample sequenced in a study of vaccination and CD4 T cells after COVID-19. The antigens these receptors bind are not known. The treatment denotes: roughly ten-day PBMC culture with coronavirus spike peptide pools or control peptides (ViraFEST assay). With the Oncomine TCR Beta short-read assay, DNA from cultured CD4+ T cells was sequenced. TCRdb reprocessed the PCR reads via MiXCR and lists one record per CDR3 protein. The table has 9,500 to 15,000 distinct CDR3 sequences, 50% to 60% seen once. The sequenced sample was CD4+ T cells from blood, cultured in vitro. These receptors all come from a human donor who had recovered from COVID-19.

This clonotype has only one observation. This chain uses TRBV24-1 with TRBJ2-6; 8 nucleotides line up with TRBD1. CDR1 is KGHDR, CDR2 SFDVKD, per germline. This CDR3 has 17 residues. Trimming took 4 bases from V and 6 from J; bases not matched to a gene: 10. Here the CDR3 DNA reads TGTGCCACCAGTGACTCCGGGACAGGCGGTAAGGCCAACGTCCTGACTTTC. Its protein product is CATSDSGTGGKANVLTF.

This clonotype has a single count. V usage is TRBV7-2 and J usage is TRBJ2-1; 11 nucleotides agree with TRBD2. CDR3 length equals 14 residues. The J segment lost 5 bases and the V segment lost 7 bases, leaving 4 bases of the junction unmatched. The germline V gene encodes CDR1 SGHTA and CDR2 FQGNSA. The CDR3 bases are TGTGCCAGCAACCTTAGCGGGGGGGACAATGAGCAGTTCTTC. Its translation: CASNLSGGDNEQFF.

The V and J genes are TRBV11-3 and TRBJ2-5, with TRBD2 matching over 10 bases. Germline V gene lookup returns CDR1 SGHNT and CDR2 YENEEA. The CDR3 contains 16 residues. Losses at the gene ends were 1 base for V and 2 bases for J; bases not matched to a gene: 4. The CDR3 coding sequence is TGTGCCAGCAGCTTAGGGGCTAGCGGGAGACAAGAGACCCAGTACTTC. This translates into CASSLGASGRQETQYF.

The rearrangement joins TRBV19 to TRBJ1-5; D possibly corresponds to TRBD1 (5 bases). Trimming removed 4 bases at V and 0 bases at J, with 16 bases between. The CDR3 runs to 17 residues. Germline assignment: CDR1 LNHDA and CDR2 SQIVND (reference sequence). The DNA of the CDR3 is TGTGCCAGTAGTAAAAAGCAAGGGGTTGGTAGCAATCAGCCCCAGCATTTT. Its translation is CASSKKQGVGSNQPQHF.

The count of this clonotype is one. V usage is TRBV7-8 and J usage is TRBJ2-5; a possible D gene is TRBD2 (6 bases). Germline CDR1 SGHVS, CDR2 FQNEAQ. V was clipped by 0 bases and J by 4 bases, with 12 bases between them. There are 15 residues in the CDR3. CDR3 amino acids: CASSLAGGFGETQYF. CDR3 in DNA: TGTGCCAGCAGCTTAGCGGGGGGTTTTGGAGAGACCCAGTACTTC.

CDR3 in amino acids: CATSGSGRNFDEQYF. The CDR3 bases are TGTGCCACCAGTGGTAGCGGGAGGAATTTCGACGAGCAGTACTTC. The chain uses TRBV24-1 and TRBJ2-7; 10 bases are a match to TRBD2. Unmatched junction bases numbered 8, after V lost 5 bases and J lost 5 bases. Per the germline V gene, CDR1 is KGHDR and CDR2 is SFDVKD. The CDR3 loop spans 15 amino acids.

V gene TRBV5-6 combines with J gene TRBJ2-7, with 7 bases that match TRBD1. V lost 4 bases and J lost 3; bases outside the gene matches: 7. Germline CDR1 reads SGHDT; CDR2 reads YYEEEE. The CDR3 contains 14 residues. CDR3: CASSETGRGYEQYF. In DNA, the CDR3 is TGTGCCAGCAGCGAGACAGGGAGAGGCTACGAGCAGTACTTC.

The chain has TRBV2 and TRBJ1-3, with D possibly TRBD1 on 5 matching bases. This CDR3 region has 16 residues. V gave up 6 bases and J gave up 1 base, with 16 bases separating them. Germline-derived CDR1 and CDR2 are SNHLY and FYNNEI. The CDR3 sequence: CASRGTREMSGNTIYF. In nucleotides, the CDR3 is TGTGCCAGCAGGGGGACGAGGGAGATGTCTGGAAACACCATATATTTT. Full variable domain (remainder filled in from reference TRBV2 and TRBJ1-3): EPEVTQTPSHQVTQMGQEVILRCVPISNHLYFYWYRQILGQKVEFLVSFYNNEISEKSEIFDDQFSVERPDGSNFTLKIRSTKLEDSAMYFCASRGTREMSGNTIYFGEGSWLTVV.

The table lists this clonotype with a few counts. The germline gene is not matched at one end of the junction; a read error may be the cause. The DNA of the CDR3 is TGCAGTGCCAGAGACCAGGGACGGCAAAATTCACCCCTCCACTTT. Protein product: CSARDQGRQNSPLHF. The chain recombines TRBV20-1 with TRBJ1-6; a weak D match, TRBD1 (5 bases). The V gene's germline CDR1 is DFQATT and CDR2 SNEGSKA (reference sequence). The CDR3 totals 15 residues.